This entry describes one T cell receptor (beta chain). Its antigen is still unknown. This sample is drawn from a study of cytomegalovirus exposure and HLA in healthy donors. Study summary: Most donors, 81% of roughly 400 genotyped, fell in the Caucasian-associated ancestry cluster. Study-level points and caveats: The study found most TCR sequences rare, yet found some public TCRs in many donors.

J was trimmed by 3 bases and V by 3 bases; bases with no gene match: 11. The CDR3 extends over 17 amino acids. CDR1 and CDR2 (germline): MGHRA, YSYEKL. The PCR employed 60 Vbeta primers together with 13 Jbeta primers. The table came from immunoSEQ multiplex PCR; TCRdb's copy has only in-frame clones and leaves some out. The sample holds over 150,000 clones, 60% to 80% seen once. It was healthy bone marrow donors who served as donors. Despite likely unrecorded immune exposures, the donors were nominally healthy at the time of sampling. Sequencing was done on a sample of PBMCs. The chain links TRBV4-1 to TRBJ2-3; 8 bases match TRBD1. The TCR comes from a man aged 25-45 years in good health and CMV-seropositive. The CDR3 here is CASSQALQGGHTDTQYF. The DNA of the CDR3 is TGCGCCAGCAGCCAGGCCCTACAGGGGGGTCATACAGATACGCAGTATTTT.